One and the same sample provided the 16 T cell receptor beta chains below, sequenced in a study of identical twins' blood T cells. TCRdb itself ran the 5' RACE reads through MiXCR, one entry per CDR3 protein. Among 350,000 to 400,000 distinct CDR3 sequences listed, more than 25% were seen once. The sample consisted of PBMCs. These receptors originate from a woman aged 18-49 years in good health.

This clonotype was detected ten times or more. This sequence joins TRBV29-1 and TRBJ2-3; 9 bases are a match to TRBD2. This CDR3 spans 14 amino acids. After removal of 7 bases from V and 6 bases from J, the junction contained 11 bases not matched to a gene. In germline, CDR1 is SQVTM, CDR2 ANQGSEA. In DNA, the CDR3 is TGCAGCGCTCCTATAGCGGGAGAGGCGGATACGCAGTATTTT. Its protein is CSAPIAGEADTQYF.

As regards this clonotype: With a much larger clone just one base away, this may be a read error. The CDR3 carries no conserved terminal phenylalanine or tryptophan, so it likely arises from a read error. The J gene is TRBJ1-1, the V gene TRBV29-1; 7 nucleotides agree with TRBD1. V trimming: 3 bases; J trimming: 1 base; junction bases outside the gene matches: 8. From germline, CDR1 is SQVTM and CDR2 ANQGSEA. The CDR3 consists of 15 residues. The chain's CDR3 is CSVETTGAENTEAFS. CDR3 bases: TGCAGCGTTGAGACCACAGGGGCCGAGAACACTGAAGCTTTCTCT.

This sequence joins TRBV3-1 and TRBJ2-2, with TRBD2 identical over 10 bases. J gave up 5 bases and V 5 bases, and 5 bases lay outside the gene matches. The CDR3 length is 15 residues. From germline, CDR1 is LGHDT and CDR2 YNNKEL (reference sequence). The CDR3 sequence: CASSGGLAETGELFF. The DNA of the CDR3 is TGTGCCAGCAGCGGTGGACTAGCGGAAACCGGGGAGCTGTTTTTT.

A few counts support this clonotype. The chain links TRBV20-1 to TRBJ1-2, with D tentatively TRBD1 (5 bases). Germline CDR1 is DFQATT and CDR2 is SNEGSKA (reference sequence). The CDR3 totals 11 residues. V was trimmed by 7 bases and J by 4 bases, leaving 10 bases between them. The CDR3 DNA follows: TGCAGTGGAGAAAGGGGCTATGGCTACACCTTC. It encodes CSGERGYGYTF.

This rearrangement joins TRBV5-1 to TRBJ2-1; TRBD1 might be the D (6 bases). This CDR3 is built from 17 residues. Germline V lookup: CDR1 SGHRS, CDR2 YFSETQ. V gave up 4 bases and J gave up 6 bases, with 23 bases separating them. The CDR3 loop is CASSTNSYRERGNEQFF. The CDR3 region has the DNA TGCGCCAGCAGCACCAACTCTTACAGGGAAAGGGGCAATGAGCAGTTCTTC. The complete variable domain, with remaining parts taken from reference TRBV5-1 and TRBJ2-1, reads KAGVTQTPRYLIKTRGQQVTLSCSPISGHRSVSWYQQTPGQGLQFLFEYFSETQRNKGNFPGRFSGRQFSNSRSEMNVSTLELGDSALYLCASSTNSYRERGNEQFFGPGTRLTVL.

This clonotype was picked up a small number of times. The rearrangement joins TRBV10-2 to TRBJ2-2; TRBD2 matches at 7 bases. Germline lookup yields CDR1 WSHSY and CDR2 SAAADI. V was clipped by 3 bases and J by 6 bases; unmatched bases: 7. The CDR3 consists of 15 residues. The CDR3 protein is CASSDRGRASGELFF. CDR3 coding DNA: TGCGCCAGCAGTGATCGAGGGAGGGCCTCCGGGGAGCTGTTTTTT.

This clonotype was found a few times. Just one base apart from a much larger clone, this may be a read error. The chain joins TRBV6-5 to TRBJ1-4; D is uncertain. Trimming left V 3 bases short and J 7 bases short, with 12 bases between. The V gene's germline CDR1 is MNHEY and CDR2 SVGAGI. The CDR3 loop spans 14 amino acids. CDR3 coding DNA: TGTGCCAGCAGTTATGGATGGAACGTTGAAAAACTGTTTTTT. This gives the protein CASSYGWNVEKLFF.

This clonotype has just a few counts. The J gene is TRBJ2-7, the V gene TRBV11-2; perhaps D is TRBD1 or TRBD2 (5 bases each). CDR1 SGHAT and CDR2 FQNNGV come from the germline V gene. Deletions cut 5 bases from V and 1 base from J, with 18 bases between. The CDR3 has 16 amino acids. CDR3 protein: CASSPLLGARSYEQYF. The CDR3 DNA follows: TGTGCCAGCAGCCCATTACTAGGGGCCAGGTCCTACGAGCAGTACTTC.

This clonotype was detected once. V usage is TRBV20-1 and J usage is TRBJ2-2; D may be TRBD1 (5 bases). The CDR3 sequence is 13 residues long. The V gene's germline CDR1 is DFQATT and CDR2 SNEGSKA (reference sequence). V lost 5 bases and J 2 bases, leaving 9 bases between the germline ends. The CDR3 reads CSAGRTNTGELFF. The CDR3 region has the DNA TGCAGTGCTGGCAGGACAAACACCGGGGAGCTGTTTTTT.

This clonotype was detected only a few times. The chain is built from TRBV7-9 and TRBJ2-2; no reliable D call. The CDR3 is 16 residues long. Trimming took off 6 bases at V and 0 bases at J, with 14 bases between the two ends. Germline values: CDR1 SEHNR, CDR2 FQNEAQ (reference sequence). CDR3 amino acids: CASSPRLVSNTGELFF. CDR3 nucleotide sequence: TGTGCCAGCAGTCCTCGACTGGTTTCGAACACCGGGGAGCTGTTTTTT.

CDR3 in DNA: TGTGCCTGGAGTGTTTACGTGGGAGCTTTCTTT. This gives the protein CAWSVYVGAFF. V gene TRBV30 combines with J gene TRBJ1-1, with no clear D. Germline CDR1 GTSNPN, CDR2 SVGIG (reference sequence). Between the trimmed V and J ends, which lost 0 bases and 10 bases, there was a span of 9 bases. This CDR3 has 11 residues.

J is TRBJ1-1 and V is TRBV5-5; D not resolved. V was trimmed by 1 base and J by 7 bases, leaving 8 bases between them. The CDR3 covers 12 residues. Germline V gene sequence: CDR1 SGHKS, CDR2 YYEKEE (reference sequence). CDR3 bases: TGTGCCAGCAGCTTGATGTTGAGTGAAGCTTTCTTT. Amino acids: CASSLMLSEAFF.

The chain recombines TRBV15 with TRBJ1-6, with D possibly being TRBD1 (5 bases). The V end was cut by 0 bases, the J end by 0 bases, with 15 bases between. Germline CDR1 reads LNHNV; CDR2 reads YYDKDF (reference sequence). The length of the CDR3 is 19 residues. The CDR3 protein is CATSRDRQKKSSYNSPLHF. As DNA, the CDR3 is TGTGCCACCAGCAGAGATCGACAGAAGAAGAGCTCCTATAATTCACCCCTCCACTTT.

This sequence joins TRBV15 and TRBJ1-1; D is ambiguous. The CDR3 spans 14 residues. Germline V gene data show CDR1 as LNHNV and CDR2 as YYDKDF (reference sequence). V dropped 4 bases and J dropped 4 bases, with 13 bases sitting between them. CDR3 protein: CATSKIRETTEAFF. The CDR3 DNA follows: TGTGCCACCAGCAAAATAAGGGAAACCACTGAAGCTTTCTTT.

This clonotype was detected a few times. The chain recombines TRBV27 with TRBJ1-5; D gene ambiguous. This CDR3 region has 14 residues. The germline CDR1 and CDR2 sequences are MNHEY and SMNVEV (reference sequence). Trimming cost V 0 bases and J 5 bases, with 8 bases left between them. The CDR3 reads CASSLSGKDQPQHF. The CDR3, as DNA: TGTGCCAGCAGTTTATCAGGGAAGGATCAGCCCCAGCATTTT.

In its sample, this clonotype was seen a few times. Relative to the germline gene, one junction end is altered; a read error may explain this. This CDR3 reads CVSSDPKGDYGYTF. CDR3 DNA sequence: TGTGTCAGCAGTGATCCTAAGGGGGACTATGGCTACACCTTC. The gene calls are TRBV25-1 and TRBJ1-2; weak D call: TRBD1 (6 bases). CDR3 length equals 14 residues. Germline values: CDR1 MGHDK, CDR2 SYGVNS.